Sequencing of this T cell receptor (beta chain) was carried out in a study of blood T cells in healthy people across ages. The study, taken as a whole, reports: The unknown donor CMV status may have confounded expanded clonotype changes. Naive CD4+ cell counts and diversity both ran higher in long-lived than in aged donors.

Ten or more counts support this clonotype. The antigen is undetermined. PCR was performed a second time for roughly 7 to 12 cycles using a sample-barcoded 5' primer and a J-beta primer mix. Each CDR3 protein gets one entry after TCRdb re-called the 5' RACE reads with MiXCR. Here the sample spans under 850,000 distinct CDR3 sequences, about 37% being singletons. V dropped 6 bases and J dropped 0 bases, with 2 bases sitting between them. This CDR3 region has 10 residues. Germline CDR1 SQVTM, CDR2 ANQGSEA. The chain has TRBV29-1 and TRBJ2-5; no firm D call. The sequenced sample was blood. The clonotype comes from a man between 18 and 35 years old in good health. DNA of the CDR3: TGCAGCGTAGACCAAGAGACCCAGTACTTC. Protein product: CSVDQETQYF.